Listed below are T cell receptor beta chains from one sample, sequenced in a study of blood T cell repertoires in COVID-19. This table comes from immunoSEQ multiplex PCR, and its TCRdb copy is limited to in-frame clones, with some not included. The sample has tens of thousands of clones; 81% are singletons. The material sequenced was peripheral blood. The receptors come from a man of 80 years or more with acute or convalescent COVID-19. Each CDR3 is given with its conserved first and last residue. Fields, in order: V gene, D gene, J gene, clone size, CDR3 protein, CDR3 DNA. A D gene is named only where the DNA matches it firmly. Clone size is not always given. Where it is, it says once, few, many or a class for expanded clones.

TRBV4-1	TRBD2	TRBJ2-1	-	CASSQTGTSGRVEQFF	TGCGCCAGCAGCCAAACCGGGACTAGCGGGAGGGTTGAGCAGTTCTTC
TRBV30	-	TRBJ1-3	-	CAWSSGAGNTIYF	TGTGCCTGGAGTTCGGGTGCTGGAAACACCATATATTTT
TRBV20-1	-	TRBJ1-2	-	CSAIGGGYTF	TGCAGTGCCATAGGGGGTGGCTACACCTTC
TRBV7-9	TRBD2	TRBJ2-7	-	CASRATSGRPSSYEQYF	TGTGCCAGCAGGGCGACTAGCGGGAGGCCGAGCTCCTACGAGCAGTACTTC
TRBV11-3	-	TRBJ2-2	-	CASSLGRDSRGAGELFF	TGTGCCAGCAGCTTAGGGCGGGACTCCCGAGGGGCCGGGGAGCTGTTTTTT
TRBV28	-	TRBJ1-1	-	CASRTEINTEAFF	TGTGCCAGCAGAACAGAGATCAACACTGAAGCTTTCTTT
TRBV5-4	-	TRBJ2-7	-	CASSLRRASDSYEQYF	TGTGCCAGCAGCCTCCGCCGGGCTAGCGACTCCTACGAGCAGTACTTC
TRBV14	-	TRBJ2-7	-	CASSQSHFLSEQYF	TGTGCCAGCAGCCAAAGCCATTTCTTAAGCGAGCAGTACTTC
TRBV2	TRBD1	TRBJ2-7	few	CASSGGQGRTYEQYF	TGTGCCAGCAGTGGGGGACAGGGGCGAACCTACGAGCAGTACTTC
TRBV7-6	TRBD2	TRBJ2-3	medium-sized	CASSFGLAGGPLDTQYF	TGTGCCAGCAGCTTCGGACTAGCGGGAGGGCCGTTAGATACGCAGTATTTT
TRBV5-4	-	TRBJ2-2	-	CASSPGVAANTGELFF	TGTGCCAGCAGCCCGGGAGTAGCGGCAAACACCGGGGAGCTGTTTTTT
TRBV3-1/TRBV3-2	TRBD1	TRBJ2-7	-	CASSQTKTGDHEQYF	TGTGCCAGCAGCCAGACGAAGACAGGGGACCACGAGCAGTACTTC
TRBV28	-	TRBJ1-2	-	CASSLPAANYGYTF	TGTGCCAGCAGTTTACCAGCGGCTAACTATGGCTACACCTTC
TRBV9	-	TRBJ2-3	-	CASSVVSASGDTQYF	TGTGCCAGCAGCGTAGTTTCAGCCAGCGGAGATACGCAGTATTTT
TRBV5-1	-	TRBJ2-7	-	CASSPRSGGAPYEQYF	TGCGCCAGCAGCCCGCGGAGTGGGGGGGCCCCCTACGAGCAGTACTTC
TRBV28	-	TRBJ1-2	-	CASSRHPTGYTF	TGTGCCAGCTCTCGACATCCGACTGGCTACACCTTC
TRBV3-1/TRBV3-2	-	TRBJ1-5	-	CASSQGSRRGKGNQPQHF	TGTGCCAGCAGCCAAGGGTCTCGTCGGGGAAAGGGCAATCAGCCCCAGCATTTT
TRBV18	-	TRBJ1-1	-	CASSRGLPHTEAFF	TGTGCCAGCTCACGGGGACTCCCGCACACTGAAGCTTTCTTT
TRBV12-5	TRBD1	TRBJ1-6	-	CASGPGQGGSPLHF	TGTGCTAGTGGGCCGGGACAGGGTGGTTCACCCCTCCACTTT
TRBV7-2	TRBD2	TRBJ2-3	-	CASSLREENTQYF	TGTGCCAGCAGCTTGCGGGAGGAGAATACGCAGTATTTT
TRBV5-8	-	TRBJ2-1	once	CASSFGQGFNEQFF	TGTGCCAGCAGCTTCGGTCAGGGGTTTAATGAGCAGTTCTTC
TRBV7-2	-	TRBJ1-6	-	CASRIDSSSYNSPLHF	TGTGCCAGCAGAATAGACAGCAGCTCCTATAATTCACCCCTCCACTTT
TRBV19	-	TRBJ1-6	once	CASSIDDRLNSPLHF	TGTGCCAGTAGTATAGATGACCGACTTAATTCACCCCTCCACTTT
TRBV28	-	TRBJ1-2	once	CASSLVEDYGYTF	TGTGCCAGCAGTTTGGTAGAAGACTATGGCTACACCTTC
TRBV6-1	-	TRBJ1-2	-	CASSELDGSGYGYTF	TGTGCCAGCAGTGAACTGGACGGGAGTGGCTATGGCTACACCTTC
TRBV18	-	TRBJ1-2	-	CASSPRDWEGYTF	TGTGCCAGCTCACCCCGGGACTGGGAAGGCTACACCTTC